This T cell receptor beta chain was documented in a study of T cell repertoires in cytomegalovirus infection. Study at large: Public TCR beta signatures provided an indication of both CMV infection and a matching HLA type.

Of note for this clonotype: Its target is unknown.

Study-wide results and caveats: Clonotypes of TCR beta that were HLA-C-restricted and CMV-specific dominated the ex vivo response. Public TCR beta family frequency separated CMV-and-HLA carriers, including in an independent cohort.

From the reads, TCRdb called clonotypes with MiXCR, one entry per CDR3 protein. The data contain approximately 150,000 distinct CDR3 sequences, about 15% of them singletons. CDR1 and CDR2 (germline): MNHEY, SVGEGT. CDR3 size: 15 residues. The V end was cut by 2 bases, the J end by 3 bases, with 12 bases between. The chain couples TRBV6-2 or TRBV6-3 to TRBJ2-3, with D tentatively TRBD1 (5 bases). The specimen was CD8+ T cells from PBMCs. The TCR comes from a human donor in good health (CMV status not recorded). Some clones in this sample may be carry-over from other donors' samples. Here the CDR3 DNA reads TGTGCCAGCAGTTACAGGGGCCCTCCGACAGATACGCAGTATTTT. Translation: CASSYRGPPTDTQYF.